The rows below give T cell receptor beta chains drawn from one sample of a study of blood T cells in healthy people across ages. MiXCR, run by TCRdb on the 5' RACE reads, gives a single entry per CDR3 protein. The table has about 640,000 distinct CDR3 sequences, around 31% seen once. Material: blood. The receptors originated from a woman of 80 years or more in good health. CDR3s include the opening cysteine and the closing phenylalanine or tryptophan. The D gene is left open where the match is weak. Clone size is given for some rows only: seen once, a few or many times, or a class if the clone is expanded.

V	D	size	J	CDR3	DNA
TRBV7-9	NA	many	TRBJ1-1	CASSPTDGSEAFF	TGTGCCAGCAGCCCGACGGACGGTTCTGAAGCTTTCTTT
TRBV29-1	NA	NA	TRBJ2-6	CSVTSGANVLTF	TGCAGCGTTACTTCTGGGGCCAACGTCCTGACTTTC
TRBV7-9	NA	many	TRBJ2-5	CASSLRSAQGTQYF	TGTGCCAGCAGCTTACGTTCGGCCCAAGGGACCCAGTACTTC
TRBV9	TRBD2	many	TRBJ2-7	CASSFGGDAAVSEQYF	TGTGCCAGCAGCTTTGGGGGGGACGCAGCCGTTAGCGAGCAGTACTTC
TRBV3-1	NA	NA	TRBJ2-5	CASRAPGETQYF	TGTGCCAGCAGGGCACCAGGGGAGACCCAGTACTTC
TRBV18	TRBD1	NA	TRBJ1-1	CASSPGQGLENTEAFF	TGTGCCAGCTCACCGGGACAGGGTTTGGAAAACACTGAAGCTTTCTTT
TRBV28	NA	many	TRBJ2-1	CASSFLRDEQFF	TGTGCCAGCAGTTTCCTTCGGGATGAGCAGTTCTTC
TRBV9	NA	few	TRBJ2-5	CASSQLPGRQETQYF	TGTGCCAGCAGCCAGCTCCCGGGACGGCAAGAGACCCAGTACTTC
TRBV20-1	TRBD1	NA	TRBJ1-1	CSASRDTGGTEAFF	TGCAGTGCTAGTAGGGACACAGGGGGCACTGAAGCTTTCTTT
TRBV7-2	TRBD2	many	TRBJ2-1	CASSLVAGHNEQFF	TGTGCCAGCAGCTTAGTAGCGGGGCACAATGAGCAGTTCTTC
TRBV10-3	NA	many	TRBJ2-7	CAISDRDGPYEQYF	TGTGCCATCAGTGACCGGGACGGCCCCTACGAGCAGTACTTC
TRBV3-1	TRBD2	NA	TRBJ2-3	CASSRASGGSTDTQYF	TGTGCCAGCAGCCGGGCCTCGGGGGGATCCACAGATACGCAGTATTTT
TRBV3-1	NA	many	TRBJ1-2	CASSQVAGEGYTF	TGTGCCAGCAGCCAAGTGGCAGGGGAAGGCTACACCTTC
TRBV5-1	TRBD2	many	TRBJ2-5	CASSPSGTRLFQETQYF	TGCGCCAGCAGCCCGTCCGGGACTAGGCTTTTCCAAGAGACCCAGTACTTC
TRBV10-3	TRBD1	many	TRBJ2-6	CAIRGDRRLTEANVLTF	TGTGCCATCAGAGGGGACAGGCGCCTGACTGAGGCCAACGTCCTGACTTTC
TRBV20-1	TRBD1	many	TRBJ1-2	CSATGGYGYTF	TGCAGTGCTACAGGGGGCTATGGCTACACCTTC
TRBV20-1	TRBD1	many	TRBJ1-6	CSASLSGTGQASPLHF	TGCAGTGCTAGCCTGTCAGGGACAGGGCAAGCTTCACCCCTCCACTTT
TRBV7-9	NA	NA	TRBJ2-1	CSSSPRQFSSYNEQFF	TGTTCCAGCAGCCCGAGACAGTTTTCCTCCTACAATGAGCAGTTCTTC
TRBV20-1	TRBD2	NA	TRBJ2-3	CSAKRGAGADTQYF	TGCAGTGCGAAGCGGGGGGCGGGAGCAGATACGCAGTATTTT
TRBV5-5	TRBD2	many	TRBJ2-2	CASSSTSGGANTGELFF	TGTGCCAGCAGCTCCACTAGCGGGGGGGCCAACACCGGGGAGCTGTTTTTT
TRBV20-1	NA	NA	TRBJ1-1	CSARDLASLNTEAFF	TGCAGTGCTAGAGATCTCGCATCGTTGAACACTGAAGCTTTCTTT
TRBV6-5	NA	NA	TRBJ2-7	CASREGRHSPYEQYF	TGTGCCAGCAGGGAGGGTCGTCACAGCCCCTACGAGCAGTACTTC
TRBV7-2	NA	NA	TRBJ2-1	CASSLVVRTVNEQFF	TGTGCCAGCAGCCTAGTAGTAAGGACAGTCAATGAGCAGTTCTTC
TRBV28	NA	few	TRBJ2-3	CASSSPTASSPDTQYF	TGTGCCAGCAGTTCACCGACAGCCTCTAGCCCAGATACGCAGTATTTT
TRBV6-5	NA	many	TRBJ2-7	CASSYPRVGNEQYF	TGTGCCAGCAGTTATCCAAGGGTTGGCAACGAGCAGTACTTC
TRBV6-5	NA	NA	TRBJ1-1	CASSYEGIDTEAFF	TGTGCCAGCAGTTACGAAGGGATAGACACTGAAGCTTTCTTT
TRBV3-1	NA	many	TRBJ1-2	CASSQERAYGYTF	TGTGCCAGCAGCCAAGAAAGGGCCTATGGCTACACCTTC
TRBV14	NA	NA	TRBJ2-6	CASSQSGRSGANVLTF	TGTGCCAGTAGCCAGTCGGGTCGATCTGGGGCCAACGTCCTGACTTTC
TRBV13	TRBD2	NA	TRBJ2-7	CASSPPSGGPYEQYF	TGTGCCAGCAGCCCCCCCTCGGGAGGACCCTACGAGCAGTACTTC
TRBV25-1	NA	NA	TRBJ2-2	CASSEFGTANTGELFF	TGTGCCAGCAGTGAATTTGGGACCGCGAACACTGGGGAGCTGTTTTTT
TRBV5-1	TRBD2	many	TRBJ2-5	CASSLGLAGSHQETQYF	TGCGCCAGCAGCTTAGGACTAGCGGGTTCACACCAAGAGACCCAGTACTTC
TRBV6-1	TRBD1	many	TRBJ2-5	CASSDRRGGQGRETQYF	TGTGCCAGCAGTGACCGGAGGGGGGGACAGGGACGGGAGACCCAGTACTTC
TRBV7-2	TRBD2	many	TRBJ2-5	CASSSLAGGLETQYF	TGTGCCAGCAGCTCCCTAGCGGGGGGGCTAGAGACCCAGTACTTC
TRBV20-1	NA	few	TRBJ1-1	CSARPSGGVNTEAFF	TGCAGTGCTAGACCTTCGGGAGGCGTGAACACTGAAGCTTTCTTT
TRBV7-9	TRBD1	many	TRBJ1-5	CASSHWGQGDNQPQHF	TGTGCCAGCAGCCATTGGGGACAGGGGGACAATCAGCCCCAGCATTTT
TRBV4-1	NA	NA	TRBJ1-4	CASSQGEGRSATNEKLFF	TGCGCCAGCAGCCAAGGAGAGGGGCGTAGTGCAACTAATGAAAAACTGTTTTTT
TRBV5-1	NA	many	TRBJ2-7	CASKKWEGPYEQYF	TGCGCCAGCAAGAAGTGGGAAGGGCCCTACGAGCAGTACTTC
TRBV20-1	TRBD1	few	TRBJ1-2	CSAWDSLGYGYTF	TGCAGTGCTTGGGACAGCCTGGGCTATGGCTACACCTTC
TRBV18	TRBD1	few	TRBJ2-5	CASSPTGTGETQYF	TGTGCCAGCTCCCCAACCGGGACAGGGGAGACCCAGTACTTC
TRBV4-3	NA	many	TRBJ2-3	CASSSGPRGSSTDTQYF	TGCGCCAGCAGCTCGGGCCCCAGGGGCTCTAGCACAGATACGCAGTATTTT
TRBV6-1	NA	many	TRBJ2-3	CASSVGAGDTQYF	TGTGCCAGCAGTGTCGGGGCGGGAGATACGCAGTATTTT
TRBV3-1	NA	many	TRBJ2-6	CASSQELGRRSGANVLTF	TGTGCCAGCAGCCAAGAGCTAGGGCGGAGATCTGGGGCCAACGTCCTGACTTTC
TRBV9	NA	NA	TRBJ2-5	CASSVAPINEQYF	TGTGCCAGCAGCGTAGCGCCCATCAATGAGCAGTACTTC
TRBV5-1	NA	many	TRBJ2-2	CASSPQTTGELFF	TGCGCCAGCAGCCCCCAGACCACCGGGGAGCTGTTTTTT
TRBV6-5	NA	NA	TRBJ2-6	CASSYSGGALPGANVLTF	TGTGCCAGCAGTTACTCAGGCGGGGCCCTGCCTGGGGCCAACGTCCTGACTTTC
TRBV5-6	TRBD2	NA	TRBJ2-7	CASSLTSGGGYNEQYF	TGTGCCAGCAGCCTGACTAGCGGGGGGGGATACAATGAGCAGTACTTC
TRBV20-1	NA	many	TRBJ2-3	CSARRRDTQYF	TGCAGTGCTAGGAGGAGAGATACGCAGTATTTT
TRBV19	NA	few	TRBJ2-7	CASSLSPTDSYEQYF	TGTGCCAGTAGTTTATCCCCGACAGACTCCTACGAGCAGTACTTC